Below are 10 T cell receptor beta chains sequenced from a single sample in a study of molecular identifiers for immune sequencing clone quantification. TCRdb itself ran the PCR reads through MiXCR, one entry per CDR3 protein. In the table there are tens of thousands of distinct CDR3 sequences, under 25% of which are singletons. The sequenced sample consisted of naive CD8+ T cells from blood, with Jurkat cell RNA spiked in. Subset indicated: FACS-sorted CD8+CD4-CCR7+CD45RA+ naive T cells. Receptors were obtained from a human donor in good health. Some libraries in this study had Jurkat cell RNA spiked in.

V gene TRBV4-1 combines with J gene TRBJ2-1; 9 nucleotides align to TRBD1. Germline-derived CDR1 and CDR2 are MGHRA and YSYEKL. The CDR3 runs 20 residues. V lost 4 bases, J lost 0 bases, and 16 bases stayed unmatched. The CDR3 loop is CASSRNRDRVPLSSYNEQFF. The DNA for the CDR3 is TGCGCCAGCAGCCGCAACCGGGACAGGGTCCCCCTAAGCTCCTACAATGAGCAGTTCTTC.

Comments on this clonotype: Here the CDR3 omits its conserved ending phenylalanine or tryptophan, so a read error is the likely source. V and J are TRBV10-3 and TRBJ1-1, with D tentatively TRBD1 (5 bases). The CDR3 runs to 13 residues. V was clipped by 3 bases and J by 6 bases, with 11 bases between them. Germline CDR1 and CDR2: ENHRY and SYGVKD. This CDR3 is CAISDVGRAEAFL. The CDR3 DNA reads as TGTGCCATCAGTGACGTGGGGCGAGCTGAAGCTTTCCTT.

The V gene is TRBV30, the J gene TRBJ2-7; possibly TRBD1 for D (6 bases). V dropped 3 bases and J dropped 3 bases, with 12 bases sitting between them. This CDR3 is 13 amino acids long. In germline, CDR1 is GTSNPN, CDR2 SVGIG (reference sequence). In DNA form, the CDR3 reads TGTGCCTGGAGAGAGACAGGAAACTACGAGCAGTACGTC. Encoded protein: CAWRETGNYEQYV.

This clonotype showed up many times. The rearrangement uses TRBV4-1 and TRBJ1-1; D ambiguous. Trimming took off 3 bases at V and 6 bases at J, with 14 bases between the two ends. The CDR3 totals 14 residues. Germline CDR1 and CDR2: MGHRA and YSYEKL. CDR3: CASSHNTDFSEAFF. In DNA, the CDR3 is TGCGCCAGCAGCCATAACACGGATTTCTCTGAAGCTTTCTTT.

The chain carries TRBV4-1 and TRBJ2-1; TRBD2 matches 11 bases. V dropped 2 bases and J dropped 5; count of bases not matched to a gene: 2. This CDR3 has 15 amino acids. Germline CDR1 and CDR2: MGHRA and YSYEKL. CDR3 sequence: CASSQILAGDNEQFF. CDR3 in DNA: TGCGCCAGCAGCCAAATACTAGCGGGAGACAATGAGCAGTTCTTC.

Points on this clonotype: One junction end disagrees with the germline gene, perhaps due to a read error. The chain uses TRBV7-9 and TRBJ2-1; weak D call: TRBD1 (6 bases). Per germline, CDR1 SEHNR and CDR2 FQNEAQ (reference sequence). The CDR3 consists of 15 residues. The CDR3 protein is CVSSSTGISYNEQFF. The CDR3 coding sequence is TGTGTCAGCAGCTCAACAGGGATTTCCTACAATGAGCAGTTCTTC.

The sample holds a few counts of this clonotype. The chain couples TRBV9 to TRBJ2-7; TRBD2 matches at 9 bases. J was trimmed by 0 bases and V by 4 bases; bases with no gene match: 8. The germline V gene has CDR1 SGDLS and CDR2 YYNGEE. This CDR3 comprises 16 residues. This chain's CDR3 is CASSSAGGPNSYEQYF. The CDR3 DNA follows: TGTGCCAGCAGCTCCGCGGGGGGGCCTAACTCCTACGAGCAGTACTTC.

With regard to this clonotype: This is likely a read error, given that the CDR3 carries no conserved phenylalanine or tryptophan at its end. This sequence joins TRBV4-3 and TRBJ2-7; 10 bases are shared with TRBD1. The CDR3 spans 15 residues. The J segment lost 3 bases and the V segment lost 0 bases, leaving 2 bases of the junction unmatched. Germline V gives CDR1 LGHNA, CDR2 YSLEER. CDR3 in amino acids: CASSQDRTGGYEQYL. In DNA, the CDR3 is TGCGCCAGCAGCCAAGACCGGACAGGGGGCTACGAGCAGTACCTC.

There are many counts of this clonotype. CDR3: CASSPIRVRTGGGETQYF. CDR3 coding DNA: TGTGCCAGCAGCCCTATCAGGGTACGGACAGGGGGCGGAGAGACCCAGTACTTC. The chain uses TRBV27 and TRBJ2-5; TRBD1 matches 11 bases. With V trimmed by 6 bases and J by 4 bases, 16 bases remained unmatched. CDR1 MNHEY and CDR2 SMNVEV come from the germline V gene (reference sequence). There are 18 residues in the CDR3.

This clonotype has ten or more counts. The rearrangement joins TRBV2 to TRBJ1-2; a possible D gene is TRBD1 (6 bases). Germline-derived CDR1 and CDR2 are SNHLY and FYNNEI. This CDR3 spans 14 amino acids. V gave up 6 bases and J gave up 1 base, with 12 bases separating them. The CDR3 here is CASSRDTRNYGYTF. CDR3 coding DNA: TGTGCCAGCAGCCGGGACACACGTAACTATGGCTACACCTTC.